Presented here are 23 T cell receptor beta chains from one specimen sequenced in a study of T cell changes during pregnancy in multiple sclerosis. Profiling relied on immunoSEQ multiplex PCR, and the TCRdb table lists in-frame clones only, not all of them. In the table there are around 63,000 clones, 91% of which are singletons. Specimen: peripheral blood, collected in the third trimester of pregnancy. Source of these receptors: a female donor in good health, enrolled as a control in a pregnancy study.

The chain recombines TRBV2 with TRBJ2-5; TRBD2 aligns across 8 bases. Germline lookup yields CDR1 SNHLY and CDR2 FYNNEI. V was clipped by 10 bases and J by 5 bases; unmatched bases: 18. The length of the CDR3 is 16 residues. The DNA of the CDR3 is TGTGCCATCTACACACCGGGACTAGGTGGATTGGAGACCCAGTACTTC. Translation: CAIYTPGLGGLETQYF.

The J gene is TRBJ1-1, the V gene TRBV6-9; perhaps TRBD1 as D (6 bases). The CDR3 is made up of 14 amino acids. CDR1 and CDR2 from the germline V gene are MNHGY and SVAAGI. Trimming removed 9 bases from V and 0 bases from J, with 14 bases in between. The CDR3 sequence: CARGTPNLNTEAFF. The CDR3, as DNA: TGTGCCAGAGGGACACCGAACTTGAACACTGAAGCTTTCTTT.

The chain is built from TRBV9 and TRBJ2-7; a weak D match, TRBD2 (6 bases). CDR1 and CDR2 (germline): SGDLS, YYNGEE. The CDR3 sequence is 15 residues long. V lost 4 bases and J lost 6, with 20 bases in between. CDR3 region: CASSFTGTHAGEQYF. In DNA, the CDR3 is TGTGCCAGCAGCTTTACCGGGACTCACGCGGGCGAGCAGTACTTC.

The V gene is TRBV5-4, the J gene TRBJ2-2, with a weak D call TRBD2 (6 bases). The germline V gene has CDR1 SGHNT and CDR2 YYREEE (reference sequence). V was trimmed by 4 bases and J by 6 bases, leaving 19 bases between them. CDR3 length: 16 residues. CDR3 nucleotide sequence: TGTGCCAGCAGCCCACTGGGCGGGGTGCTCGCCGGGGAGCTGTTTTTT. Protein: CASSPLGGVLAGELFF.

V is TRBV7-8 and J is TRBJ2-7, with 7 bases lining up with TRBD2. The germline V gene has CDR1 SGHVS and CDR2 FQNEAQ. Trimming at V came to 7 bases and at J to 5 bases, leaving 8 bases not matched to a gene. This CDR3 spans 13 amino acids. This CDR3 is CASTQWGGHEQYF. In DNA, the CDR3 is TGTGCCAGCACCCAGTGGGGGGGACACGAGCAGTACTTC.

As for this clone: This sample includes further DNA sequences coding for the same CDR3. The chain carries TRBV27 and TRBJ1-1; D ambiguous. The CDR3 runs to 11 residues. The germline V and J ends were trimmed by 6 bases and 3 bases, with 5 bases remaining between them. CDR1 is MNHEY and CDR2 is SMNVEV in the germline V gene (reference sequence). CDR3 loop: CASRSYTEAFF. The CDR3 nucleotides read TGTGCCAGCAGGTCCTACACTGAAGCTTTCTTT.

The chain links TRBV15 to TRBJ1-4; D is uncertain. The CDR3 is 15 amino acids. Germline V lookup: CDR1 LNHNV, CDR2 YYDKDF (reference sequence). The V end was cut by 1 base, the J end by 4 bases, with 10 bases between. The DNA for the CDR3 is TGTGCCACCAGCAGAGCGGCTGACTATAATGAAAAACTGTTTTTT. Translating gives CATSRAADYNEKLFF.

V gene TRBV5-4 combines with J gene TRBJ2-5; D call uncertain. V lost 3 bases and J 5 bases, leaving 5 bases between the germline ends. Looked up from germline, CDR1 is SGHNT and CDR2 is YYREEE (reference sequence). This CDR3 region has 11 residues. The CDR3 DNA follows: TGTGCCAGCAGCTCGTCCGAGACCCAGTACTTC. Translated: CASSSSETQYF.

This clone has just one count. This chain joins TRBV11-3 and TRBJ2-5, with TRBD2 identical over 7 bases. The CDR3 sequence is 14 residues long. The V segment lost 4 bases and the J segment 5 bases; nucleotides outside the gene matches: 7. The germline V gene encodes CDR1 SGHNT and CDR2 YENEEA. CDR3 residues: CASSSGGSSETQYF. The DNA of the CDR3 is TGTGCCAGCAGCTCCGGCGGGAGTAGCGAGACCCAGTACTTC.

The J gene is TRBJ2-7, the V gene TRBV5-1, with D possibly being TRBD1 (5 bases). V lost 0 bases and J lost 5, with 12 bases in between. The CDR3 spans 14 residues. Germline CDR1 and CDR2: SGHRS and YFSETQ. CDR3 amino acids: CASSLAPGRDEQYF. The CDR3 bases are TGCGCCAGCAGCTTGGCTCCAGGGCGCGACGAGCAGTACTTC.

This chain joins TRBV10-3 and TRBJ2-1, with 12 positions matching TRBD2. This CDR3 comprises 17 residues. CDR1 is ENHRY and CDR2 is SYGVKD in the germline V gene. After removal of 0 bases from V and 5 bases from J, the junction contained 5 bases not matched to a gene. CDR3 region: CAISESNGLAGNNEQFF. The CDR3 DNA sequence: TGTGCCATCAGTGAGTCTAACGGACTAGCGGGAAACAATGAGCAGTTCTTC.

V and J are TRBV5-1 and TRBJ2-5; D is perhaps TRBD1 (6 bases). Germline V CDR1 and CDR2: SGHRS, YFSETQ. This CDR3 comprises 14 residues. The V end lost 6 bases, the J end lost 2 bases, and 14 bases lay between the germline ends. CDR3 nucleotide sequence: TGCGCCAGCACGGACAGACAGAATCAAGAGACCCAGTACTTC. Its translation is CASTDRQNQETQYF. The variable domain in full, completed from reference TRBV5-1 and TRBJ2-5, reads KAGVTQTPRYLIKTRGQQVTLSCSPISGHRSVSWYQQTPGQGLQFLFEYFSETQRNKGNFPGRFSGRQFSNSRSEMNVSTLELGDSALYLCASTDRQNQETQYFGPGTRLLVL.

CDR3 sequence: CASSSTGQYNEQYF. CDR3 sequence (DNA): TGTGCCAGCAGCTCTACGGGACAGTACAACGAGCAGTACTTC. The chain joins TRBV5-6 to TRBJ2-7; 7 bases fit TRBD1. Per germline, CDR1 SGHDT and CDR2 YYEEEE. Trimming took 3 bases from V and 5 from J; bases not matched to a gene: 8. This CDR3 has 14 residues. The whole variable domain, remainder taken from reference TRBV5-6 and TRBJ2-7, is DAGVTQSPTHLIKTRGQQVTLRCSPKSGHDTVSWYQQALGQGPQFIFQYYEEEERQRGNFPDRFSGHQFPNYSSELNVNALLLGDSALYLCASSSTGQYNEQYFGPGTRLTVT.

This clone was counted a single time. The rearrangement joins TRBV5-4 to TRBJ2-1, with 7 positions matching TRBD2. Germline lookup yields CDR1 SGHNT and CDR2 YYREEE (reference sequence). After removal of 0 bases from V and 1 base from J, the junction contained 4 bases not matched to a gene. This CDR3 comprises 16 residues. CDR3 loop: CASSLASGSSYNEQFF. The CDR3, as DNA: TGTGCCAGCAGCTTGGCTAGCGGATCGTCCTACAATGAGCAGTTCTTC.

The chain is built from TRBV19 and TRBJ2-7; 9 positions match TRBD1. Trimming at V came to 8 bases and at J to 6 bases, leaving 14 bases not matched to a gene. The V gene's germline CDR1 is LNHDA and CDR2 SQIVND (reference sequence). The CDR3 consists of 15 residues. The CDR3 DNA follows: TGTGCCAGTGGATACAGGGGGCACAGTTTCTCCGAGCAGTACTTC. This sequence encodes CASGYRGHSFSEQYF.

The chain combines TRBV28 with TRBJ2-6, with TRBD1 matching over 9 bases. V trimming: 1 base; J trimming: 0 bases; junction bases outside the gene matches: 4. Germline assignment: CDR1 MDHEN and CDR2 SYDVKM. CDR3 size: 18 residues. For the CDR3, the DNA is TGTGCCAGCAGTTTATCCTGGGACAGGGTCTCTGGGGCCAACGTCCTGACTTTC. Translation: CASSLSWDRVSGANVLTF.

The chain combines TRBV6-4 with TRBJ2-6; 11 nucleotides line up with TRBD1. The CDR3 runs 17 residues. Per the germline V gene, CDR1 is MRHNA and CDR2 is SNTAGT. V was clipped by 2 bases and J by 4 bases; unmatched bases: 4. The CDR3 protein is CASSDGTGGSGANVLTF. DNA for the CDR3: TGTGCCAGCAGTGACGGGACAGGGGGATCCGGGGCCAACGTCCTGACTTTC.

V is TRBV27 and J is TRBJ1-2; 11 nucleotides line up with TRBD1. The CDR3 is made up of 15 amino acids. J lost 9 bases, V lost 4 bases, and 10 bases had no gene match. Germline V gene lookup returns CDR1 MNHEY and CDR2 SMNVEV (reference sequence). As DNA, the CDR3 is TGTGCCAGCAGTTGGACAGGGGGCAACAGAAAGAGCTACACCTTC. The encoded protein is CASSWTGGNRKSYTF.

The chain employs TRBV6-5 and TRBJ2-2, with D unclear. The germline V and J ends were trimmed by 6 bases and 1 base, with 3 bases remaining between them. The CDR3 sequence is 12 residues long. Germline CDR1 and CDR2: MNHEY and SVGAGI. The DNA of the CDR3 is TGTGCCAGCAGCCAGAACACCGGGGAGCTGTTTTTT. This gives the protein CASSQNTGELFF.

The chain has TRBV29-1 and TRBJ2-3; D might be TRBD1 (5 bases). The germline V gene has CDR1 SQVTM and CDR2 ANQGSEA. V lost 0 bases, J lost 5 bases, and 15 bases lay in between. CDR3 length equals 15 residues. In DNA form, the CDR3 reads TGCAGCGTTGAAGAAGTCCAGGGAAGGGGAGATACGCAGTATTTT. Protein product: CSVEEVQGRGDTQYF.

The chain employs TRBV10-3 and TRBJ2-7; perhaps TRBD1 as D (5 bases). CDR3 size: 12 residues. Germline CDR1 ENHRY, CDR2 SYGVKD. V was clipped by 4 bases and J by 2 bases, with 6 bases between them. In nucleotides, the CDR3 is TGTGCCATCAGTGGGGGCACCTACGAGCAGTACTTC. Encoded protein: CAISGGTYEQYF.

The count of this clone is one. Different DNA sequences within this sample yield the same CDR3. The chain uses TRBV7-9 and TRBJ2-7; D gene ambiguous. Germline V gene data show CDR1 as SEHNR and CDR2 as FQNEAQ (reference sequence). The CDR3 is 13 amino acids. V was cut by 0 bases and J by 2 bases, with 5 bases left in between. The CDR3 region is CASSLAGAYEQYF. The CDR3 DNA sequence: TGTGCCAGCAGCTTAGCCGGAGCCTACGAGCAGTACTTC.

This clone was recorded only once. The chain links TRBV6-6 to TRBJ2-7; D might be TRBD2 (6 bases). V lost 2 bases and J 3 bases, leaving 11 bases between the germline ends. The CDR3 consists of 14 residues. The germline gives CDR1 MNHNY, CDR2 SVGAGI (reference sequence). The CDR3 region is CASSYTPEGYEQYF. The CDR3 nucleotides read TGTGCCAGCAGTTACACCCCGGAGGGCTACGAGCAGTACTTC.